This T cell receptor beta chain was sequenced in a study of blood T cell repertoires in COVID-19. This clone has only a few counts. The CDR3 is 14 residues long. Trimming stripped 3 bases from V and 4 bases from J, with 13 bases between. Germline CDR1 SGHNT, CDR2 YYREEE (reference sequence). Clones were read by immunoSEQ multiplex PCR, and TCRdb kept only the in-frame ones, dropping some. Here the sample spans some 130,000 clones, around four fifths being singletons. The TCR comes from a middle-aged man with acute COVID-19. The sample comprised PBMCs or T cells enriched from blood (not recorded which). The V call is TRBV5-4, the J call TRBJ2-5; the D is unclear. The CDR3 DNA reads as TGTGCCAGCAGCTCGCCTCTGGTAGTAGAGACCCAGTACTTC. It is translated as CASSSPLVVETQYF.